This T cell receptor beta chain was found in a study of blood T cell repertoires in COVID-19. Study as a whole: Researchers got acute and convalescent COVID-19 samples from the United States, Italy and Spain. PBMCs, B-cell-depleted T cells, or T cells provided the cDNA or gDNA that made up the material.

This CDR3 is built from 14 residues. V lost 0 bases and J 12 bases, leaving 18 bases between the germline ends. Germline V CDR1 and CDR2: MGHRA, YSYEKL. In the authors' methods: By means of reference gene primer amplification, nucleated cell counts were estimated. Repertoires were generated with immunoSEQ multiplex PCR, while TCRdb's copy carries only in-frame clones and drops some. V, J and clone size are taken as reported in that table, and D and trimming were inferred from the DNA itself. This table holds tens of thousands of clones, roughly 84% found once. The TCR originated in a woman aged 80 or over with active or convalescent COVID-19. The chain has TRBV4-1 and TRBJ2-7, with D tentatively TRBD1 (6 bases). Specimen: peripheral blood. CDR3 loop: CASSQDGDTHRRYF. CDR3 bases: TGCGCCAGCAGCCAAGATGGGGACACTCATAGGCGGTACTTC.